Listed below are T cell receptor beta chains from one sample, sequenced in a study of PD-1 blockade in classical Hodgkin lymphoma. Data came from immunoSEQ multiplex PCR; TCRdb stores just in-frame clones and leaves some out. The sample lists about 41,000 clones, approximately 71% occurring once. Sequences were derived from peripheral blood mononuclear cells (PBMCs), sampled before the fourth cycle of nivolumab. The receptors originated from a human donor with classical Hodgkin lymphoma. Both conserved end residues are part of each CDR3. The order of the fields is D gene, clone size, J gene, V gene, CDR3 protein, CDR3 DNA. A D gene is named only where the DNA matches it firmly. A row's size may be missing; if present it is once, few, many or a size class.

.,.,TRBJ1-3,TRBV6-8,CASSQPLTGTFNTIYF,TGTGCCAGCAGCCAACCCCTCACCGGGACATTCAACACCATATATTTT
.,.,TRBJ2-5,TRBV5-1,CASSKNREETQYF,TGCGCCAGCAGCAAAAACAGGGAGGAGACCCAGTACTTC
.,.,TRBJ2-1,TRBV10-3,CAISESNEQFF,TGTGCCATCAGTGAGTCTAATGAGCAGTTCTTC
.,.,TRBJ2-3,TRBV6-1,CASRWVTDTQYF,TGTGCCAGCAGATGGGTAACAGATACGCAGTATTTT
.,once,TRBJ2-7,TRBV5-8,CASSSGPYF,TGTGCCAGCAGCTCTGGACCCTACTTC
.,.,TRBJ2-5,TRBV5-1,CASSWTDGEETQYF,TGCGCCAGCAGCTGGACTGACGGGGAAGAGACCCAGTACTTC
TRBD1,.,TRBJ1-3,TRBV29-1,CSVAPTGISGNTIYF,TGCAGCGTTGCCCCGACAGGGATATCTGGAAACACCATATATTTT
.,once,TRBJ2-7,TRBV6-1,CASSERSFSYEQYF,TGTGCCAGCAGTGAAAGGTCCTTCTCCTACGAGCAGTACTTC
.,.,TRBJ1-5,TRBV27,CASSLEGVGQPQHF,TGTGCCAGCAGTTTAGAAGGGGTGGGTCAGCCCCAGCATTTT
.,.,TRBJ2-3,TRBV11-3,CASSLDGALSTDTQYF,TGTGCCAGCAGCTTAGACGGAGCCTTGAGCACAGATACGCAGTATTTT
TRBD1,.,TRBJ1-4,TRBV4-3,CASSQEWGRGEKLFF,TGCGCCAGCAGCCAAGAGTGGGGCAGGGGGGAAAAACTGTTTTTT
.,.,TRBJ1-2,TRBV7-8,CASTPGPGLFKREGYTF,TGTGCCAGCACCCCTGGGCCAGGGCTATTTAAGAGGGAGGGCTACACCTTC
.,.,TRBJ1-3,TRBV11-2,CASSLGQGYSGNTIYF,TGTGCCAGCAGCTTAGGCCAGGGGTATTCTGGAAACACCATATATTTT
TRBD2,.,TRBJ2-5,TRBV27,CASSLVAGGQETQYF,TGTGCCAGCAGTTTAGTAGCGGGGGGCCAAGAGACCCAGTACTTC
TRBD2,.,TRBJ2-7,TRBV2,CASSEASGLGYEQYF,TGTGCCAGCAGTGAAGCTTCGGGACTAGGGTACGAGCAGTACTTC
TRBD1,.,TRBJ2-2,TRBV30,CAWSVWDSFSGELFF,TGTGCCTGGAGTGTATGGGACAGCTTCAGCGGGGAGCTGTTTTTT
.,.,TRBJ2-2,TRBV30,CACRTGELFF,TGTGCCTGTAGGACCGGGGAGCTGTTTTTT
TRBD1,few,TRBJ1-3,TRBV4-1,CASSHPGTGGSGNTIYF,TGCGCCAGCAGCCATCCCGGGACAGGGGGATCTGGAAACACCATATATTTT
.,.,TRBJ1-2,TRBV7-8,CASSSSRVLRVGYGYTF,TGTGCCAGCAGCTCATCGAGGGTCTTACGTGTAGGATATGGCTACACCTTC
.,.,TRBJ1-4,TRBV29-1,CSEPGTKGEKLFF,TGCAGCGAGCCCGGGACAAAGGGGGAAAAACTGTTTTTT
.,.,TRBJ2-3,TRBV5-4,CASRAGTASTDTQYF,TGTGCCAGCAGGGCCGGGACGGCTAGCACAGATACGCAGTATTTT
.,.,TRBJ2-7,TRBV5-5,CASSQTTGDYEQYF,TGTGCCAGCAGCCAGACGACCGGGGACTACGAGCAGTACTTC
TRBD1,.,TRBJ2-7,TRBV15,CATSRYTGQYYEQYF,TGTGCCACCAGCCGTTACACGGGACAGTACTACGAGCAGTACTTC
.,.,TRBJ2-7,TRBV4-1,CASSPADGPYEQYF,TGCGCCAGCAGCCCGGCGGACGGTCCCTACGAGCAGTACTTC
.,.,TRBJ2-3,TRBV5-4,CASSYRRTDTQYF,TGTGCCAGCAGCTACAGGCGCACAGATACGCAGTATTTT
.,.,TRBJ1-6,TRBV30,CAWRAILGGINSPLHF,TGTGCCTGGAGGGCGATCCTAGGCGGAATTAATTCACCCCTCCACTTT
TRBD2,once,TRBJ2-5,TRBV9,CASSVDWNSGGSKKETQYF,TGTGCCAGCAGCGTAGATTGGAATAGCGGGGGGAGTAAGAAAGAGACCCAGTACTTC
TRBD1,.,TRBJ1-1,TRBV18,CASSAGQGGGTEAFF,TGTGCCAGCTCGGCGGGACAGGGGGGCGGCACTGAAGCTTTCTTT
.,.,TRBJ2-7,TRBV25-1,CASLQGNEQYF,TGTGCCAGCCTTCAGGGTAACGAGCAGTACTTC
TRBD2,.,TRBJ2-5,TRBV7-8,CASSLAGEGTQYF,TGTGCCAGCAGCTTAGCCGGGGAGGGGACCCAGTACTTC
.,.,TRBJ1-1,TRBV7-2,CASSSRVSNTEAFF,TGCGCCAGCAGCTCTAGGGTTAGTAACACTGAAGCTTTCTTT
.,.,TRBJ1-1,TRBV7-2,CASSLAGQQNTEAFF,TGTGCCAGCAGCTTAGCGGGTCAGCAGAACACTGAAGCTTTCTTT
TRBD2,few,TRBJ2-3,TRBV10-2,CASRKTAGGADTQYF,TGCGCCAGCAGAAAGACAGCGGGGGGAGCAGATACGCAGTATTTT
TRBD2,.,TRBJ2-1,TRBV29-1,CSVERGTSGGYYNEQFF,TGCAGCGTTGAAAGGGGGACTAGCGGGGGGTACTACAATGAGCAGTTCTTC
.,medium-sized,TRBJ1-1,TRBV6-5,CASSYSEFGGVEAFF,TGTGCCAGCAGTTACTCGGAATTCGGGGGAGTTGAAGCTTTCTTT
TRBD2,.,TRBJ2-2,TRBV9,CASSPGQRGYTGELFF,TGTGCCAGCAGCCCCGGCCAGCGGGGGTACACCGGGGAGCTGTTTTTT
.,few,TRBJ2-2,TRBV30,CAWSLLNTGELFF,TGTGCCTGGAGCCTGCTGAACACCGGGGAGCTGTTTTTT
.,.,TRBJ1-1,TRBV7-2,CASSLARGPEAFF,TGTGCCAGCAGCTTAGCGCGCGGGCCAGAAGCTTTCTTT
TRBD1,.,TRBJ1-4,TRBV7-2,CASSLTGGDLEKLFF,TGTGCCAGCAGCTTAACAGGGGGCGATTTAGAAAAACTGTTTTTT
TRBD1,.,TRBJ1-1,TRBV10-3,CAISQGASSAFF,TGTGCCATCTCACAGGGGGCGAGCTCGGCTTTCTTT
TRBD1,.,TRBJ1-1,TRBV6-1,CASSEVTTGGLTEAFF,TGTGCCAGCAGTGAAGTGACGACAGGGGGCTTGACTGAAGCTTTCTTT
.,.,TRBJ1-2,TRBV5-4,CASSPLQGGHGYTF,TGTGCCAGCAGCCCCCTACAGGGAGGCCATGGCTACACCTTC
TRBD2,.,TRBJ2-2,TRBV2,CASSEEAAGTGELFF,TGTGCCAGCAGTGAAGAGGCAGCGGGGACCGGGGAGCTGTTTTTT
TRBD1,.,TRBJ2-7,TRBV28,CASTRDRGSYEQYF,TGTGCCAGCACCCGGGACAGGGGCTCCTACGAGCAGTACTTC
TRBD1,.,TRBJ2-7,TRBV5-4,CASSLAPGTAYEQYF,TGTGCCAGCAGCTTAGCCCCCGGGACAGCCTACGAGCAGTACTTC
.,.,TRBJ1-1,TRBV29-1,CSVVPMNTEAFF,TGCAGCGTTGTACCGATGAACACTGAAGCTTTCTTT
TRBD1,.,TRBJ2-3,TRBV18,CASSPLQGALTDTQYF,TGTGCCAGCTCACCACTCCAGGGGGCGTTAACAGATACGCAGTATTTT
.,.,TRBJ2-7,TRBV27,CASSEATGLKYEQYF,TGTGCCAGCAGTGAAGCCACAGGGCTGAAGTACGAGCAGTACTTC
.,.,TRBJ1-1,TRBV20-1,CSAQDYNEAFF,TGCAGTGCTCAAGACTACAATGAAGCTTTCTTT
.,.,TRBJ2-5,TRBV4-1,CASSQINMGLPETQYF,TGCGCCAGCAGCCAAATTAACATGGGACTGCCGGAGACCCAGTACTTC
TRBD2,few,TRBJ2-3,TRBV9,CASSRGGRNTDTQYF,TGTGCCAGCAGCCGGGGAGGGCGGAACACAGATACGCAGTATTTT
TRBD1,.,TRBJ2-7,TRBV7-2,CASSSAGDRADYEQYF,TGTGCCAGCAGCTCAGCAGGGGACAGGGCTGACTACGAGCAGTACTTC